This T cell receptor (beta chain) was documented in a study of CD8 T cells in ankylosing spondylitis (dated by TCRdb to between 2016 and 2019). Concerning the study at large: To find TCR variants linked to disease, the study profiled T cell receptor beta repertoires in ankylosing spondylitis patients and healthy donors. Peripheral blood was sampled, and synovial fluid was additionally collected from ankylosing spondylitis patients. The whole study cohort included over a hundred healthy donors and around 24 ankylosing spondylitis patients. General findings and caveats noted by the study authors: The disease-linked clones showed a CD8+ phenotype and occurred at relatively low frequencies in peripheral blood. According to the report, matched synovial fluid samples from ankylosing spondylitis patients were significantly enriched for the disease-linked clones. Blood from ankylosing spondylitis patients appeared to be characterized by a TCR beta motif made up of 8 or 9 highly homologous amino acid variants. Some TCR beta motif variants had previously been reported in synovial fluid and blood of reactive arthritis patients, which suggested common disease-initiation mechanisms.

TCRdb shows the sequencer as Illumina HiSeq 2500. Quantitative 5'-RACE with molecular barcodes was the method used to prepare the TCR beta libraries. The authors' pipeline ran thus. A new computational method, built on a probabilistic model of VDJ rearrangement, was used to identify disease-linked TCR variants. Through fastp at Q25 and MiXCR, TCRdb rebuilt clones from the public reads, retaining in-frame beta chains. CDR3 protein sequences are deduplicated, and each keeps its most common genes and DNA. The V and J calls and clone size come from TCRdb's table, not from the authors' own analysis. This sample is represented by 800,000 to 900,000 distinct CDR3 sequences; 10% to 15% of them were singletons. The ten largest account for 0.51% of the sample. At the junction V is shortened by 0 bases and J by 8 bases; bases outside the gene matches: 12. The CDR1 and CDR2 encoded by the germline V gene (reference sequence) are DFQATT and SNEGSKA. From the cysteine up to the phenylalanine, the CDR3 has a length of 15 residues. Only the CDR3 portion is preserved as DNA: 45 bases, with reading frame beginning at the first base.

To note about this clonotype: What antigen it recognizes has not been identified. The record has no base qualities; no much larger clone is one base away.

Sequencing input: blood, either unsorted or a sorted T cell fraction (not recorded which). The sequence was collected from a male donor with ankylosing spondylitis. The rearranged chain carries TRBV20-1 and TRBJ1-1; TRBD1 matches 7 bases in the middle. The DNA is TGCAGTGCTAGAGATCGCAGACAGGGAATCAGGGAAGCTTTCTTT. It codes for CSARDRRQGIREAFF.